A selection of T cell receptor beta chains follows, all from one sample in a study of T cell responses to AZD1222 COVID-19 vaccine. Using immunoSEQ multiplex PCR, the repertoire was profiled, and TCRdb retains in-frame clones only, with some absent. The repertoire holds more than 100,000 clones, with 85% to 90% as singletons. The material sequenced was peripheral blood, taken on day 0 of AZD1222 vaccination. These receptors were collected from an adult in good health. The CDR3 runs from the conserved cysteine through the conserved F or W. Fields, in order: V gene, J gene, clone size, D gene, CDR3 DNA, CDR3 protein. The D gene is left open where the match is weak. Only part of the rows carry a size: once, few, many, or a class if the clone is expanded.

>TRBV10-3|TRBJ1-2|NA|TRBD1
TGTGCCATCAGGCCCGTGGACAGGCGAGGCTATGGCTACACCTTC
CAIRPVDRRGYGYTF
>TRBV9|TRBJ1-2|NA|NA
TGTGCCAGCAGCGTAGATGAGACAGCCTATGGCTACACCTTC
CASSVDETAYGYTF
>TRBV7-9|TRBJ2-7|NA|NA
TGTGCCAGCAGCGCATCCGGGACGGGTGGTCACGAGCAGTACTTC
CASSASGTGGHEQYF
>TRBV19|TRBJ1-6|NA|TRBD1
TGTGCCAGTAGGGATACTCCGGGACAGTATAATTCACCCCTCCACTTT
CASRDTPGQYNSPLHF
>TRBV4-1|TRBJ2-2|NA|NA
TGCGCCAGCAGCCAAGTGTCCGTCTCCGGGGAGCTGTTTTTT
CASSQVSVSGELFF
>TRBV12-3/TRBV12-4|TRBJ1-1|NA|NA
TGTGCCAGCAGCCAGGAGTACACTGAAGCTTTCTTT
CASSQEYTEAFF
>TRBV28|TRBJ1-1|NA|NA
TGTGCCAGCAGTTTAACAGGAGGCACTGAAGCTTTCTTT
CASSLTGGTEAFF
>TRBV19|TRBJ2-2|NA|NA
TGTGCCAGTAGTACTTATCCCGGGACATCGAACACCGGGGAGCTGTTTTTT
CASSTYPGTSNTGELFF
>TRBV5-4|TRBJ1-4|NA|NA
TGTGCCAGCAGCCAGGGACGGCGGCAGGCTAATGAAAAACTGTTTTTT
CASSQGRRQANEKLFF
>TRBV4-1|TRBJ2-5|NA|NA
TGCGCCAGCAGCCAAAGGGTGGGGGGGGCCCCAGAGACCCAGTACTTC
CASSQRVGGAPETQYF
>TRBV7-9|TRBJ2-1|NA|NA
TGTGCCAGCAGCCCACCCCCTACCGGGGCCAACAATGAGCAGTTCTTC
CASSPPPTGANNEQFF
>TRBV6-5|TRBJ1-1|NA|NA
TGTGCCAGCAGGAGTGGGGGGGCGGAGAACACTGAAGCTTTCTTT
CASRSGGAENTEAFF
>TRBV7-2|TRBJ1-5|NA|NA
TGTGCCTCCCGGGGTGATTATAGCAATCAGCCCCAGCATTTT
CASRGDYSNQPQHF
>TRBV3-1/TRBV3-2|TRBJ1-5|NA|TRBD1
TGTGCCAGCAGCCCAGGGGGCAGTCAGCCCCAGCATTTT
CASSPGGSQPQHF
>TRBV25-1|TRBJ1-1|NA|TRBD1
TGTGCCAGCAGTGATTTTGGGACAGGGAGTGAAGTAGACACTGAAGCTTTCTTT
CASSDFGTGSEVDTEAFF
>TRBV7-2|TRBJ1-6|NA|NA
TGTGCCAGCAGTCGCAATGGGCAGGGGTATTCACCCCTCCACTTT
CASSRNGQGYSPLHF
>TRBV5-4|TRBJ2-5|NA|NA
TGTGCCAGCAGCTTGGTGGGACTCAGCTCAGGGGAGACCCAGTACTTC
CASSLVGLSSGETQYF
>TRBV6-2/TRBV6-3|TRBJ1-1|NA|NA
TGTGCCAGCAGTTACAGGCGGGGACGGAACACTGAAGCTTTCTTT
CASSYRRGRNTEAFF
>TRBV12-3/TRBV12-4|TRBJ1-2|NA|NA
TGTGCCAGCAGTTTAAGGGAAAGATATGGCTACACCTTC
CASSLRERYGYTF
>TRBV10-3|TRBJ2-3|NA|TRBD2
TGTGCCACCACCCCGGGACTAGCGGGTACAGATACGCAGTATTTT
CATTPGLAGTDTQYF
>TRBV9|TRBJ1-1|NA|NA
TGTGCCAGCAGCGCGTATCCTGGGACTGAAGCTTTCTTT
CASSAYPGTEAFF
>TRBV10-3|TRBJ1-2|NA|TRBD1
TGTGCCATCAGTGAGGTGGGGACAGCGGATGGCTACACCTTC
CAISEVGTADGYTF
>TRBV15|TRBJ1-4|NA|NA
TGTGCCACCAGCAGAGATCCCGGAAGTGTCAATGAAAAACTGTTTTTT
CATSRDPGSVNEKLFF
>TRBV30|TRBJ2-1|NA|NA
TGTGCCGGCCTTCGACGGGTTTTTTACAATGAGCAGTTCTTC
CAGLRRVFYNEQFF
>TRBV9|TRBJ1-3|NA|TRBD1
TGTGCCAGCAGCGTAGAGGCAGGGGGAGGCACCATATATTTT
CASSVEAGGGTIYF
>TRBV2|TRBJ2-2|NA|NA
TGTGCCAGCAGCACAACTAGTTCCCCCCGGACCGGGGAGCTGTTTTTT
CASSTTSSPRTGELFF
>TRBV2|TRBJ1-2|NA|TRBD1
TGTGCCAGCAGTGAAGGGACAGGGATCTATGGCTACACCTTC
CASSEGTGIYGYTF
>TRBV1|TRBJ1-4|NA|NA
TGCACCAGCAGCCAGACGACAGGGGGCAGGTATGAAAAACTGTTTTTT
CTSSQTTGGRYEKLFF
>TRBV9|TRBJ2-7|once|NA
TGTGCCAGCGCAGCTAGCCAGGACCACGAGCAGTACTTC
CASAASQDHEQYF
>TRBV5-1|TRBJ1-2|NA|NA
TGCGCCAGCAGCTTGCAGGGCTCGAGGGGCTACACCTTC
CASSLQGSRGYTF
>TRBV3-1/TRBV3-2|TRBJ2-2|once|NA
TGTGCCAGCTCAAAGACCCCGGCCGGGGAGCTGTTTTTT
CASSKTPAGELFF
>TRBV19|TRBJ1-5|NA|TRBD1
TGTGCCAGTAGTACTCCCGGGACAGGGGAAAAAAGCAATCAGCCCCAGCATTTT
CASSTPGTGEKSNQPQHF
>TRBV12-3/TRBV12-4|TRBJ1-2|few|NA
TGTGCCAGCAGTTTATCCTATGGCTACACCTTC
CASSLSYGYTF
>TRBV29-1|TRBJ1-1|NA|TRBD1
TGCAGCGCTAAGGGGACAGATCTGAACACTGAAGCTTTCTTT
CSAKGTDLNTEAFF
>TRBV4-2|TRBJ1-3|NA|NA
TGTGCCAGCAGCCAAGAGAGGTGGGGTTCGGGGATCCGTTCTGGAAACACCATATATTTT
CASSQERWGSGIRSGNTIYF
>TRBV6-5|TRBJ1-1|NA|NA
TGTGCCAGCAGTCGCGGGACGTACGACACTGAAGCTTTCTTT
CASSRGTYDTEAFF
>TRBV7-6|TRBJ2-1|NA|TRBD2
TGTGCCAGCAGCCCAACAGTGGGCGGGGGCTACAATGAGCAGTTCTTC
CASSPTVGGGYNEQFF
>TRBV5-4|TRBJ1-2|NA|TRBD1
TGTGCCAGCCGCCGCCGGACAGGCGGTGGCTACACCTTC
CASRRRTGGGYTF
>TRBV7-2|TRBJ2-1|NA|TRBD2
TGTGCCAGCAGCCTCGAAGGAGCGGGGTCCTACAATGAGCAGTTCTTC
CASSLEGAGSYNEQFF
>TRBV12-3/TRBV12-4|TRBJ1-2|NA|NA
TGTGCCAGCAGTTTATCCCAGGGCGGCTACACCTTC
CASSLSQGGYTF
>TRBV19|TRBJ2-7|NA|NA
TGTGCCAGTAGTATCGGTCGGGGTTTGGGGTACGAGCAGTACTTC
CASSIGRGLGYEQYF
>TRBV19|TRBJ2-5|NA|NA
TGTGCCAGTAGTATCGGGCTAGCAAGAGAGACCCAGTACTTC
CASSIGLARETQYF
>TRBV7-6|TRBJ2-7|NA|NA
TGTGCCAGCAGCTTAGCCAGGGATAACGAGCAGTACTTC
CASSLARDNEQYF
>TRBV5-6|TRBJ1-4|NA|NA
TGTGCCAGCAGCCGGGATCACGGAACCTTAAGAAGTGAAAAACTGTTTTTT
CASSRDHGTLRSEKLFF
>TRBV6-1|TRBJ1-2|NA|NA
TGTGCCAGCAGTGAAGTAGACAGGCCTTATGGCTACACCTTC
CASSEVDRPYGYTF
>TRBV27|TRBJ1-5|NA|NA
TGTGCCAGCAGTTTGGGTGGGGGGCGATTCGGCAATCAGCCCCAGCATTTT
CASSLGGGRFGNQPQHF
>TRBV5-1|TRBJ1-2|NA|NA
TGCGCCAGCAGCGGAGGTGAGATGGGGGTCTATGGCTACACCTTC
CASSGGEMGVYGYTF
>TRBV10-2|TRBJ1-4|NA|NA
TGCGCCAGCACAGGCTTTCAAGGGGAAAAACTGTTTTTT
CASTGFQGEKLFF
>TRBV7-8|TRBJ2-2|NA|NA
TGTGCCAGCAGCTTGCCGACAGGCACCGGGGAGCTGTTTTTT
CASSLPTGTGELFF
>TRBV5-1|TRBJ2-3|NA|NA
TGCGCCAGCAGCTTGGCCCGTTTGGGTGATACGCAGTATTTT
CASSLARLGDTQYF
>TRBV7-9|TRBJ2-3|once|NA
TGTGCCAGCAGCTTGCTAGGACAGATCCCCACAGATACGCAGTATTTT
CASSLLGQIPTDTQYF
>TRBV2|TRBJ1-2|NA|NA
TGTGCCAGCAGTGAACTTCGGGTCTCTAACTATGGCTACACCTTC
CASSELRVSNYGYTF
>TRBV4-3|TRBJ1-2|NA|TRBD1
TGCGCCAGCAGCCAAGATTCGTCGGCAGGGGGCAATGGCTACACCTTC
CASSQDSSAGGNGYTF
>TRBV6-6|TRBJ1-2|NA|TRBD1
TGTGCCAGCAGCGCCGGGACAGGTCAGGGCTACACCTTC
CASSAGTGQGYTF
>TRBV2|TRBJ1-4|NA|NA
TGTGCCAGCACCTACCCCGCCAACAGGCCTAATGAAAAACTGTTTTTT
CASTYPANRPNEKLFF
>TRBV6-5|TRBJ1-4|NA|TRBD1
TGTGCCAGCTCACGGGACAGGGGTGGTGAAAAACTGTTTTTT
CASSRDRGGEKLFF
>TRBV3-1/TRBV3-2|TRBJ1-2|NA|TRBD1
TGTGCCAGCAGCCGCGGACAGGGGGGTGGCTACACCTTC
CASSRGQGGGYTF
>TRBV5-1|TRBJ1-1|few|NA
TGCGCCAGCAGCTTGGGGGATCTGAACACTGAAGCTTTCTTT
CASSLGDLNTEAFF
>TRBV6-6|TRBJ1-1|once|NA
TGTGCCAGCAGTAAGGGGGGCATGAACACTGAAGCTTTCTTT
CASSKGGMNTEAFF